The T cell receptor (beta chain) under discussion was sequenced for a study of blood T cell repertoires in COVID-19. At the level of the study: Nucleic acid was either cDNA or gDNA, and it came from T cells, B-cell-depleted T cells, or PBMCs.

All enrollees were roughly 18 to 95 years old and from fewer than 25 US areas. Cohort placement rested on clinical history that participants reported themselves. The V end was cut by 5 bases, the J end by 8 bases, with 10 bases between. Germline V CDR1 and CDR2: SNHLY, FYNNEI. The CDR3 length is 12 residues. Per the original data handling: Reference gene primer amplification yielded estimated nucleated cell counts. Generated by immunoSEQ multiplex PCR, the TCRdb table keeps only in-frame clones and is missing some. That table gives V, J and clone size, and the DNA gave D and trimming. This sample has 210,000 or so clones; around 81% occur once, and the top ten carry about 7.2%.

Sequencing used PBMCs or T cells enriched from blood (not recorded which). The sequence was obtained from a woman aged 40 to 50 with acute COVID-19. V is TRBV2 and J is TRBJ2-1; TRBD2 might be the D (6 bases). In nucleotides, the CDR3 is TGTGCCAGCAGTCGCGGGGAAGATGAGCAGTTCTTC. It is translated as CASSRGEDEQFF.